These 2 T cell receptor beta chains were all obtained from the same sample, sequenced in a study of shared clonotypes between healthy human individuals. Method: immunoSEQ multiplex PCR; TCRdb's copy keeps in-frame clones and lacks some. The table records roughly 2.5 million clones, around nine tenths of them present only once. The sequenced material came from naive CD4+ T cells sorted from blood. This sample's subset: CD45RA+ positively selected. All receptors derive from a man younger than 35 in good health.

The CDR3 sequence is CASSEGQKHEQYF. The CDR3 DNA is TGTGCCAGCAGTGAAGGACAGAAACACGAGCAGTACTTC. The chain employs TRBV25-1 and TRBJ2-7, with D tentatively TRBD1 (6 bases). The V gene lost 2 bases and the J gene lost 5 bases, with 10 bases spanning the gap. The length of the CDR3 is 13 residues. Germline CDR1 and CDR2: MGHDK and SYGVNS.

The chain carries TRBV6-6 and TRBJ1-4; perhaps TRBD1 as D (6 bases). CDR3 length: 13 amino acids. The V gene lost 10 bases and the J gene lost 4 bases, with 13 bases spanning the gap. CDR1 and CDR2 from the germline V gene are MNHNY and SVGAGI (reference sequence). CDR3 DNA sequence: TGTGCCACTTCGGACAGCCGTAATGAAAAACTGTTTTTT. Encoded protein: CATSDSRNEKLFF.